The following is a TCR beta chain sequence with its context. V was trimmed by 0 bases and J by 8 bases, leaving 13 bases between them. CDR1 SGHDN and CDR2 FVKESK come from the germline V gene. The CDR3 length is 15 residues. This record comes from a study of blood T cell repertoires in COVID-19. The wider study: The analysed material was cDNA or gDNA that came from T cells, B-cell-depleted T cells, or PBMCs.

Data came from immunoSEQ multiplex PCR; TCRdb stores just in-frame clones and leaves some out. The sample carries 84,000 or so clones, about 83% recorded once. The genes are TRBV14 and TRBJ1-4, with D unresolved. This TCR was sampled from a human donor in a cohort sampled during active COVID-19. The specimen was peripheral blood. CDR3 in DNA: TGTGCCAGCAGCCAAGAGCAGGTGGTTGGGGAAAAACTGTTTTTT. It translates to CASSQEQVVGEKLFF.